Listed below are T cell receptor beta chains from one sample, sequenced in a study of blood T cell repertoires in COVID-19. Sequencing used immunoSEQ multiplex PCR; TCRdb keeps in-frame clones, though not all of them. The sample shows roughly 360,000 clones, 88% of them seen only once. Sequencing input: PBMCs or T cells enriched from blood (not recorded which). All receptors come from a woman in her 30s with acute COVID-19. Each CDR3 is given with its conserved first and last residue. Each record gives: clone size, J gene, V gene, D gene, CDR3 DNA, CDR3 protein. A D gene is named only where the DNA matches it firmly. A row's size may be missing; if present it is once, few, many or a size class.

size: -
J: TRBJ2-5
V: TRBV6-2/TRBV6-3
D: TRBD2
DNA: TGTGCCAGCAGCCCGCGGGGGACCGGGGTCGCCCAGTACTTC
CDR3: CASSPRGTGVAQYF

size: few
J: TRBJ1-4
V: TRBV7-8
D: -
DNA: TGTGCCAGCCTCGTACGGGAAAAACTGTTTTTT
CDR3: CASLVREKLFF

size: -
J: TRBJ2-3
V: TRBV6-6
D: TRBD1
DNA: TGTGCCAGCAGACCTGGGACAGGGGTTTCAGATACGCAGTATTTT
CDR3: CASRPGTGVSDTQYF

size: -
J: TRBJ1-1
V: TRBV12-3/TRBV12-4
D: -
DNA: TGTGCCAGCAGCATGGACAGGAACACTGAAGCTTTCTTT
CDR3: CASSMDRNTEAFF

size: -
J: TRBJ1-1
V: TRBV20-1
D: -
DNA: TGCAGCGGGATCATGAACACTGAAGCTTTCTTT
CDR3: CSGIMNTEAFF

size: -
J: TRBJ1-4
V: TRBV30
D: -
DNA: TGTGCCTGGAGTGTACCGGCAGGGACTAATGAAAAACTGTTTTTT
CDR3: CAWSVPAGTNEKLFF

size: -
J: TRBJ1-2
V: TRBV7-2
D: -
DNA: TGTGCCAGCAGCTTAGTTTTAGGGGTTGATGGCTACACCTTC
CDR3: CASSLVLGVDGYTF

size: -
J: TRBJ1-3
V: TRBV9
D: -
DNA: TGTGCCAGCAGCCCCCGACTTAGCTCTGGAAACACCATATATTTT
CDR3: CASSPRLSSGNTIYF

size: -
J: TRBJ2-2
V: TRBV6-5
D: -
DNA: TGTGCCAGCAGCACCGGGACTCTGGGGACCGGGGAGCTGTTTTTT
CDR3: CASSTGTLGTGELFF

size: -
J: TRBJ1-4
V: TRBV30
D: TRBD1
DNA: TGTGCCTGGAGTCATCGACAGGGGCTTGGCGAAAAACTGTTTTTT
CDR3: CAWSHRQGLGEKLFF

size: once
J: TRBJ1-4
V: TRBV5-1
D: -
DNA: TGCGCCAGCAGCCGCGGGAGGGCAGGGGTTAATGAAAAACTGTTTTTT
CDR3: CASSRGRAGVNEKLFF

size: -
J: TRBJ2-3
V: TRBV2
D: -
DNA: TGTGCCAGCAGTTCCCCGAGTCAGTATTTT
CDR3: CASSSPSQYF

size: -
J: TRBJ1-1
V: TRBV5-1
D: -
DNA: TGCGCCAGCAGCCTACTCGGGAACACTGAAGCTTTCTTT
CDR3: CASSLLGNTEAFF

size: -
J: TRBJ1-1
V: TRBV6-5
D: -
DNA: TGTGCCAGCAGAACCGGTTACAACACTGAAGCTTTCTTT
CDR3: CASRTGYNTEAFF

size: -
J: TRBJ1-2
V: TRBV29-1
D: -
DNA: TGCAGCGTTGACCCGCCGACGGGCTATGGCTACACCTTC
CDR3: CSVDPPTGYGYTF

size: few
J: TRBJ2-7
V: TRBV28
D: -
DNA: TGTGCCAGCAGCCGAACATCATACGAGCAGTACTTC
CDR3: CASSRTSYEQYF

size: once
J: TRBJ2-3
V: TRBV25-1
D: -
DNA: TGTGCCAGCAGTGAATCAGGACTAAGCACAGATACGCAGTATTTT
CDR3: CASSESGLSTDTQYF

size: -
J: TRBJ2-1
V: TRBV27
D: TRBD1
DNA: TGTGCCAGCAGTCCCCAACGGACAGGGCCCCTGGGTGAGCAGTTCTTC
CDR3: CASSPQRTGPLGEQFF

size: -
J: TRBJ1-4
V: TRBV5-1
D: -
DNA: TGCGCCAGCAGCGTTCCACAGGGCGCTAATGAAAAACTGTTTTTT
CDR3: CASSVPQGANEKLFF

size: -
J: TRBJ1-4
V: TRBV5-1
D: -
DNA: TGCGCCAGCAGCTCACTCTACGCAACTAATGAAAAACTGTTTTTT
CDR3: CASSSLYATNEKLFF

size: -
J: TRBJ1-1
V: TRBV11-2
D: -
DNA: TGTGCCAGCAGCGCCTGGACTGGGTCTGAAGCTTTCTTT
CDR3: CASSAWTGSEAFF

size: -
J: TRBJ2-2
V: TRBV7-6
D: TRBD2
DNA: TGTGCCAGCAGCTTATACTTGGAGGGACTAGCGGGGCCCGGGGAGCTGTTTTTT
CDR3: CASSLYLEGLAGPGELFF

size: -
J: TRBJ1-2
V: TRBV5-1
D: TRBD1
DNA: TGCGCCAGCAGCTTGCGGGACAGGGGGTTCTATGGCTACACCTTC
CDR3: CASSLRDRGFYGYTF